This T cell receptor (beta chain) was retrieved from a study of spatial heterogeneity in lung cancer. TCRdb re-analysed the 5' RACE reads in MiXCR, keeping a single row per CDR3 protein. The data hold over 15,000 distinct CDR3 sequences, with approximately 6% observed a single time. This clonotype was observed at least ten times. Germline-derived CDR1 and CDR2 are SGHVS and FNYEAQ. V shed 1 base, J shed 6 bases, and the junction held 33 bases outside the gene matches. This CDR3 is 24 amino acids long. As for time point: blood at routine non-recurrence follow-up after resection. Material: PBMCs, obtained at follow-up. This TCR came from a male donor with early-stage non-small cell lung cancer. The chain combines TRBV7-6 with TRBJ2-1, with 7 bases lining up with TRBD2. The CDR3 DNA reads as TGTGCCAGCAGCTTAGATCCCCAGACCGCGCGGGACTACACAGATCGGAACATTTTCAATGAGCAGTTCTTC. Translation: CASSLDPQTARDYTDRNIFNEQFF.